This T cell receptor beta chain was captured in a study of CD8 T cells in ankylosing spondylitis. This clonotype was counted only a few times. What it binds is unknown. Regarding the study as a whole: Clones linked to disease were reported to show significant enrichment in matched ankylosing spondylitis synovial fluid.

TCRdb re-called the 5' RACE reads through MiXCR, storing one row per CDR3 protein. This table holds 380,000 or so distinct CDR3 sequences, roughly 20% found once. CDR3 length equals 12 residues. Trimming left V 5 bases short and J 6 bases short, with 11 bases between. Germline V gene data show CDR1 as SEHNR and CDR2 as FQNEAQ (reference sequence). This sequence originates from a male donor with ankylosing spondylitis or in good health (not recorded which). The gene calls are TRBV7-9 and TRBJ2-7; D is unclear. Material: blood, either unsorted or a sorted T cell fraction (not recorded which). Here the CDR3 DNA reads TGTGCCAGCAGCGCCGCGGCCGGCGAGCAGTACTTC. It encodes CASSAAAGEQYF.